Listed below are T cell receptor beta chains from one sample, sequenced in a study of blood T cell repertoires in COVID-19. Clones were sequenced by immunoSEQ multiplex PCR, and TCRdb holds only the in-frame ones, with some missing. Of some 130,000 clones in the sample, approximately 89% were seen once. Material for sequencing was peripheral blood. All receptors derive from an older woman with COVID-19, enrolled during active disease. CDR3s include the opening cysteine and the closing phenylalanine or tryptophan. A D gene is named only where the DNA matches it firmly. Where a row states a size, it is once, few, many or the class of an expanded clone; other rows omit it.

j_call | clone_size | v_call | d_call | cdr3_aa | cdr3_nt
TRBJ1-1 | - | TRBV6-5 | TRBD1 | CASSYEGAKNTEAFF | TGTGCCAGCAGTTATGAGGGGGCAAAGAACACTGAAGCTTTCTTT
TRBJ2-3 | once | TRBV5-4 | TRBD1 | CASSLYRGNTDTQYF | TGTGCCAGCAGCCTCTACAGGGGGAACACAGATACGCAGTATTTT
TRBJ1-6 | - | TRBV25-1 | TRBD1 | CASSVGQGSSPLHF | TGTGCCAGCAGCGTGGGACAGGGTAGTTCACCCCTCCACTTT
TRBJ1-1 | once | TRBV28 | TRBD1 | CASSPRTGTHTEAFF | TGTGCCAGCAGTCCCCGGACAGGAACCCACACTGAAGCTTTCTTT
TRBJ1-2 | - | TRBV29-1 | TRBD1 | CSVSDRGGGYTF | TGCAGCGTTTCAGACAGGGGAGGTGGCTACACCTTC
TRBJ2-5 | - | TRBV4-2 | - | CASSQDEARQQYF | TGTGCCAGCAGCCAAGATGAGGCCCGTCAACAGTACTTC
TRBJ1-4 | - | TRBV19 | - | CASSITRNEKLFF | TGTGCCAGTAGTATAACCAGGAATGAAAAACTGTTTTTT
TRBJ1-2 | - | TRBV28 | - | CASSTSGLGYTF | TGTGCCAGCAGTACCTCAGGGCTTGGCTACACCTTC
TRBJ1-6 | - | TRBV28 | - | CASSSQVSYNSPLHF | TGTGCCAGCAGTTCACAGGTCTCCTATAATTCACCCCTCCACTTT
TRBJ2-1 | - | TRBV7-3 | - | CASSLGLAIQYNEQFF | TGTGCCAGCAGCCTCGGCCTAGCAATTCAGTACAATGAGCAGTTCTTC
TRBJ1-1 | - | TRBV18 | - | CASSPPGGTGAFF | TGTGCCAGCTCACCACCGGGGGGAACTGGCGCTTTCTTT
TRBJ1-4 | - | TRBV6-5 | - | CASSRTRGEKLFF | TGTGCCAGCAGCAGGACCCGCGGGGAAAAACTGTTTTTT
TRBJ2-3 | - | TRBV27 | TRBD2 | CASSSGTSPDTQYF | TGTGCCAGCAGTTCCGGGACTAGCCCAGATACGCAGTATTTT
TRBJ2-3 | - | TRBV7-3 | TRBD1 | CASSPTGVGTDTQYF | TGTGCCAGCAGCCCAACAGGGGTGGGAACAGATACGCAGTATTTT
TRBJ1-3 | - | TRBV30 | - | CAWNSGNTIYF | TGTGCCTGGAACTCGGGAAACACCATATATTTT
TRBJ2-3 | - | TRBV7-8 | TRBD1 | CASSLGGQAEGTQYF | TGTGCCAGCAGCTTAGGGGGACAGGCGGAGGGTACGCAGTATTTT
TRBJ2-3 | - | TRBV2 | TRBD1 | CASSGQGRTDTQYF | TGTGCCAGCAGCGGACAGGGGCGCACAGATACGCAGTATTTT
TRBJ1-4 | - | TRBV29-1 | - | CSVEDHSEKLFF | TGCAGCGTTGAAGATCACAGTGAAAAACTGTTTTTT
TRBJ1-6 | once | TRBV11-2 | - | CASSLGRGTYNSPLHF | TGTGCCAGCAGCTTAGGGAGGGGAACCTATAATTCACCCCTCCACTTT
TRBJ1-1 | few | TRBV6-6 | - | CASREDSTEAFF | TGTGCCAGCAGGGAGGACAGCACTGAAGCTTTCTTT
TRBJ2-2 | - | TRBV19 | TRBD1 | CASREMGRGTGELFF | TGTGCCAGTAGAGAGATGGGCAGGGGGACCGGGGAGCTGTTTTTT
TRBJ2-1 | - | TRBV5-1 | - | CASSLDREQFF | TGCGCCAGCAGCTTGGACAGGGAGCAGTTCTTC
TRBJ1-5 | - | TRBV10-3 | TRBD1 | CAISETADRSNQPQHF | TGTGCCATCAGTGAGACCGCGGACAGGAGCAATCAGCCCCAGCATTTT
TRBJ1-1 | - | TRBV6-5 | - | CASSYKAARNTEAFF | TGTGCCAGCAGTTACAAGGCAGCGCGGAACACTGAAGCTTTCTTT
TRBJ2-3 | - | TRBV21-1 | - | CASSTQGGYADTQYF | TGTGCCAGCAGCACACAGGGGGGGTACGCAGATACGCAGTATTTT
TRBJ1-1 | - | TRBV6-5 | - | CASSPSQRNTEAFF | TGTGCCAGCAGTCCTAGCCAAAGGAACACTGAAGCTTTCTTT
TRBJ1-2 | once | TRBV10-3 | - | CAISRNGGDGYTF | TGTGCCATCAGCCGGAACGGGGGGGATGGCTACACCTTC
TRBJ1-2 | - | TRBV5-1 | - | CASSPGGQNYGYTF | TGCGCCAGCAGCCCGGGGGGGCAGAACTATGGCTACACCTTC
TRBJ1-5 | - | TRBV19 | - | CARRAVNTQPQHF | TGTGCCAGGCGGGCAGTTAATACTCAGCCCCAGCATTTT
TRBJ1-6 | - | TRBV7-9 | - | CASSLIQGSPLHF | TGTGCCAGCAGCTTAATTCAGGGTTCACCCCTCCACTTT
TRBJ1-2 | - | TRBV27 | - | CASSFSDRGGYTF | TGTGCCAGCAGTTTTTCGGATAGGGGTGGCTACACCTTC
TRBJ2-7 | - | TRBV11-2 | TRBD1 | CASSLRDRGPYEQYF | TGTGCCAGCAGCTTAAGGGACAGGGGTCCCTACGAGCAGTACTTC
TRBJ1-4 | - | TRBV28 | TRBD1 | CASSLGGRGFEKLFF | TGTGCCAGCAGTTTAGGGGGCAGGGGGTTCGAAAAACTGTTTTTT
TRBJ1-4 | once | TRBV6-5 | TRBD1 | CASSYLRDRGDEKLFF | TGTGCCAGCAGTTACTTAAGGGACAGGGGTGATGAAAAACTGTTTTTT
TRBJ2-7 | once | TRBV5-6 | - | CASSSPSGRASYEQYF | TGTGCCAGCAGCTCCCCCTCGGGCAGGGCTTCCTACGAGCAGTACTTC
TRBJ1-2 | - | TRBV28 | - | CASRTGEPRGYTF | TGTGCCAGCAGAACCGGGGAACCTAGGGGCTACACCTTC
TRBJ2-1 | - | TRBV3-1/TRBV3-2 | TRBD2 | CASKLSGLAQDEQFF | TGTGCCAGCAAACTCTCGGGACTAGCGCAGGATGAGCAGTTCTTC
TRBJ2-5 | - | TRBV7-2 | - | CASSPTYQETQYF | TGTGCCAGCAGTCCGACTTACCAAGAGACCCAGTACTTC
TRBJ1-5 | - | TRBV19 | - | CASSKWGEVGNQPQHF | TGTGCCAGTAGTAAATGGGGGGAAGTAGGCAATCAGCCCCAGCATTTT
TRBJ1-4 | - | TRBV3-1/TRBV3-2 | TRBD1 | CASSRGTGVWEKLFF | TGTGCCAGCAGCCGCGGGACAGGGGTTTGGGAAAAACTGTTTTTT
TRBJ1-1 | - | TRBV19 | TRBD1 | CASSKRTGATTEAFF | TGTGCCAGTAGTAAAAGGACAGGGGCCACCACTGAAGCTTTCTTT
TRBJ2-7 | - | TRBV5-6 | TRBD1 | CASNRDSIYEQYF | TGTGCCAGCAACCGGGACAGCATTTACGAGCAGTACTTC
TRBJ2-7 | - | TRBV27 | TRBD2 | CASSLLSGGDYEQYF | TGTGCCAGCAGTCTTCTTAGCGGGGGGGATTACGAGCAGTACTTC
TRBJ1-1 | - | TRBV19 | - | CASSIGDMVGTEAFF | TGTGCCAGTAGTATAGGGGACATGGTGGGCACTGAAGCTTTCTTT
TRBJ2-5 | - | TRBV6-6 | - | CASSQGLQETQYF | TGTGCCAGCAGCCAGGGCTTGCAAGAGACCCAGTACTTC
TRBJ1-2 | - | TRBV3-1/TRBV3-2 | TRBD1 | CASSLQGAGYTF | TGTGCCAGCAGTTTACAGGGGGCAGGCTACACCTTC
TRBJ1-2 | - | TRBV10-3 | - | CAISESLHPGLNYGYTF | TGTGCCATCAGTGAGTCACTTCATCCAGGGCTAAACTATGGCTACACCTTC
TRBJ1-3 | - | TRBV27 | TRBD1 | CASSPLQGQGLKTIYF | TGTGCCAGCAGCCCCCTCCAGGGACAGGGTCTAAAGACCATATATTTT
TRBJ1-5 | - | TRBV4-2 | TRBD1 | CASSQAQGAEMNQPQHF | TGTGCCAGCAGCCAAGCACAGGGGGCGGAAATGAATCAGCCCCAGCATTTT